A single T cell receptor (beta chain) is shown here with its context. This entry is derived from a study of blood T cell repertoires in COVID-19. Background on the study: The samples span acute and convalescent COVID-19 from the United States, Italy and Spain. PBMCs, B-cell-depleted T cells, or T cells were the source of the cDNA or gDNA that made up the material.

In the study's own analysis: Nucleated cell number was recorded as an estimate derived from reference gene primer amplification. Assay: immunoSEQ multiplex PCR; the TCRdb copy retains only in-frame clones and omits some. V and J calls and clone size come straight from that table; D and trimming were deduced from the DNA. Seen here are about 140,000 clones, about 80% observed once, and the top ten hold approximately 9%. Source material: peripheral blood. The clonotype comes from a woman older than 75 in a cohort sampled during active or convalescent COVID-19.

The CDR3 region has the DNA TGTGCCAGCAGCAAAGGAAAGGACAGGGGCAGCGAGCAGTACGTC. It specifies CASSKGKDRGSEQYV. The chain links TRBV21-1 to TRBJ2-7; the table names TRBD1, a call not compared with the DNA. TRBV21-1 represents a pseudogene. The CDR3 is made up of 15 amino acids.